This T cell receptor (beta chain) was found in a study of blood T cells in healthy people across ages (dated by TCRdb to between 2014 and 2016). Turning to the overall study: In model experiments, template switching captured roughly one uniquely barcoded TCR beta cDNA molecule for every two T cells. Using deep sequencing normalized with unique cDNA molecular identifiers, the study measured how TCR beta repertoire diversity changes with age. The donors were divided into four age groups: young (average around 15 years), middle-aged (approximately 42), aged (around 59) and long-lived (82). To avoid experimental bias, donors of different ages were distributed randomly across sequencing lanes. The study analyzed two additional independent replicas of 1 million unique cDNA reads from the same blood draw for two donors, one aged 18 to 29 and one aged 80 or older. Here is what the overall study found, with its caveats: Since profiling was done on bulk unsorted PBMCs, naive and antigen-experienced compartments could not be conclusively compared. Observed TCR beta diversity per million T cells fell roughly linearly with age, and a significant reduction was already apparent by age about 36. Observed TCR beta diversity correlated strongly with the percentage of naive T cells measured by flow cytometry. Donor CMV infection status was unknown, potentially confounding age-related changes in expanded clonotypes. Compared with the aged group, the long-lived group had more naive CD4+ T cells, fewer expanded clones and increased TCR diversity, suggesting age selection. Estimates of total diversity based on one million sequenced T cells were regarded as lower bounds and as underestimates.

Systemically healthy Caucasian individuals from Russia, 39 in total and aged about 6 to 100 years, were included as donors. Each donor gave around 9.9 milliliters of peripheral blood, collected into EDTA-treated Vacutainer tubes. Ficoll-Paque density-gradient centrifugation was used to isolate PBMCs, with at least 6 million obtained per sample. Total RNA, at least 5.5 micrograms per sample, was extracted from PBMCs with Trizol reagent. The percentages of naive CD45RAhigh/CD27high T cells were determined by flow cytometry on a PBMC aliquot from every donor. V is reduced by 4 bases and J by 5 bases, leaving a spacing of 11 bases between them. From the germline V gene (reference sequence), CDR1 is LGHDT and CDR2 is YNNKEL. The CDR3 covers 13 residues, taking in both the cysteine and the phenylalanine. The CDR3 DNA has 39 bases and is translated from base 1. Libraries were constructed by 5' RACE. Sequenced using an Illumina HiSeq 2500. A second PCR of roughly 7 to 11 cycles was performed with a sample-barcoded 5' primer and a J-beta primer mix. A template-switch 5' adaptor carrying 12 random nucleotides introduced a unique molecular identifier onto each TCR beta cDNA molecule. Each sample yielded at least 3 million CDR3-containing paired-end reads. The Mint cDNA synthesis kit, primed by a TRBC-specific oligonucleotide, was used to synthesize first-strand cDNA from all RNA. Following uracil-DNA glycosylase treatment, a first 18-cycle PCR with universal primers M1SS and BC2_uni_R was performed on all cDNA. In the authors' own workflow: Each sample was normalized by randomly selecting 1 million high-quality reads, each carrying a distinct molecular identifier. Instead of being binned into consensus sequences, reads that shared molecular identifiers were thrown out. MiTCR, run with a Q25 quality threshold and the strictest error-elimination algorithm, handled CDR3 identification, clonotype clustering and error correction. A nonparametric unseen species model with Euler transformation was used to estimate a lower bound on total TCR beta diversity. The public reads were reanalyzed by TCRdb: fastp trimming at Q25, MiXCR alignment, in-frame beta chains only. Every CDR3 protein is listed once, alongside the most common genes and DNA of its rows. For this entry, the V and J calls and clone size follow TCRdb and not the study's own pipeline. In this sample the table shows fewer than 900,000 distinct CDR3 sequences, roughly 43% of which occur a single time. Around a fifth of the sample is in the top ten clones.

Comments on this clonotype: Its antigen is still unknown. No clone much larger than this one lies a single base away; base qualities are absent.

The receptor was derived from a woman aged 60-75 years in good health. Recombination connected TRBV3-1 to TRBJ1-1; the D gene remains uncertain. What was sequenced was blood. The CDR3 corresponds to CASSPSHGTEAFF. The DNA sequence is given as TGTGCCAGCAGCCCATCTCACGGGACTGAAGCTTTCTTT.